Shown below are 16 T cell receptor beta chains from a single sample sequenced in a study of T cell repertoires in aging, cancer and after chemotherapy. Amplification of TCR beta used genomic DNA extracted from peripheral blood. Multiplex touch-down PCR with TRB-A/B primers amplified rearranged V-D-J TRB sequences. In TCRdb, the multiplex PCR reads were re-called with MiXCR into one record per CDR3 protein. This sample has 3,000 or so distinct CDR3 sequences, with about 47% found just once. What was sequenced was blood. All receptors derive from a human donor with a blood cancer.

The rearrangement uses TRBV30 and TRBJ2-3; 9 bases are a match to TRBD2. Germline V CDR1 and CDR2: GTSNPN, SVGIG (reference sequence). The CDR3 runs 16 residues. V dropped 0 bases and J dropped 6; count of bases not matched to a gene: 10. CDR3 nucleotide sequence: TGTGCCTGGAGTGTAGGTAGCGGGGGTGCTTCGGATACGCAGTATTTT. Encoded protein: CAWSVGSGGASDTQYF.

V usage is TRBV6-5 and J usage is TRBJ1-5; D call uncertain. V was trimmed by 4 bases and J by 0 bases, leaving 10 bases between them. Germline loops: CDR1 MNHEY, CDR2 SVGAGI. This CDR3 comprises 15 residues. The CDR3 nucleotides are TGTGCCAGCAGTTCGGGGATTTATAGCAATCAGCCCCAGCATTTT. This sequence encodes CASSSGIYSNQPQHF.

The gene calls are TRBV6-4 and TRBJ2-1, with 12 positions matching TRBD2. Germline values: CDR1 MRHNA, CDR2 SNTAGT. V dropped 5 bases and J dropped 6; count of bases not matched to a gene: 5. The CDR3 has 15 amino acids. Here the CDR3 reads CASSSTSGSFNEQFF. CDR3 DNA sequence: TGTGCCAGCAGTTCGACTAGCGGGAGTTTCAATGAGCAGTTCTTC.

CDR3 bases: TGTGCCAGCAGTCGACAGGGGGCTCGAGGGGGACTAGCGGGATCGAGCTCCTACAATGAGCAGTTCTTC. Protein sequence: CASSRQGARGGLAGSSSYNEQFF. The V and J genes are TRBV6-5 and TRBJ2-1; 13 bases are a match to TRBD2. Germline values: CDR1 MNHEY, CDR2 SVGAGI. V lost 5 bases and J lost 0; bases outside the gene matches: 22. This CDR3 has 23 amino acids.

This clonotype was seen more than once but under ten times. The chain joins TRBV6-5 to TRBJ1-1, with D unresolved. The CDR3 totals 13 residues. Germline V gives CDR1 MNHEY, CDR2 SVGAGI. Trimming took off 6 bases at V and 3 bases at J, with 11 bases between the two ends. This CDR3 is CASSSHGDTEAFF. The CDR3 DNA reads as TGTGCCAGCAGCTCTCACGGGGACACTGAAGCTTTCTTT.

The V gene is TRBV13, the J gene TRBJ1-2; D perhaps matches TRBD1 (6 bases). Germline V gene sequence: CDR1 PRHDT, CDR2 FYEKMQ (reference sequence). The CDR3 is 15 amino acids. Trimming took 5 bases from V and 2 from J, leaving 15 bases between them. The chain's CDR3 is CASSPTTGLNYGYTF. CDR3 nucleotide sequence: TGTGCCAGCAGCCCCACGACAGGATTGAACTATGGCTACACCTTC.

This rearrangement joins TRBV6-6 to TRBJ2-7; TRBD1 matches 7 bases. J lost 7 bases, V lost 8 bases, and 11 bases had no gene match. The CDR3 is 13 amino acids. Germline V CDR1 and CDR2: MNHNY, SVGAGI (reference sequence). The CDR3 is CASGSGQLDEQYF. CDR3 DNA sequence: TGTGCCAGCGGATCGGGACAGTTGGATGAGCAGTACTTC.

In regard to this clonotype: Its ends do not fully match the called genes, so a read error is possible. The chain couples TRBV18 to TRBJ2-7; D may correspond to TRBD1 or TRBD2 (5 bases each). The CDR3 loop spans 16 amino acids. Germline V gene lookup returns CDR1 KGHSH and CDR2 LQKENI. The CDR3 bases are TGTGCCAGCTCATCACCCTGGGGGATGTTGGGCAGCGAGCAGTACTTC. It yields the protein CASSSPWGMLGSEQYF.

The chain is built from TRBV30 and TRBJ1-4, with a tentative D call TRBD1 (6 bases). The CDR3 is 16 amino acids. CDR1 GTSNPN and CDR2 SVGIG come from the germline V gene (reference sequence). The V gene lost 2 bases and the J gene lost 4 bases, with 17 bases spanning the gap. CDR3 region: CAWSRYRVINNEKLFF. The CDR3 DNA reads as TGTGCCTGGAGTCGGTACAGGGTCATCAATAATGAAAAACTGTTTTTT. The full variable domain, completed using reference TRBV30 and TRBJ1-4, is SQTIHQWPATLVQPVGSPLSLECTVEGTSNPNLYWYRQAAGRGLQLLFYSVGIGQISSEVPQNLSASRPQDRQFILSSKKLLLSDSGFYLCAWSRYRVINNEKLFFGSGTQLSVL.

As concerns this clonotype: A junction boundary mismatches the germline segment, possibly from a read error. The chain employs TRBV6-6 and TRBJ1-5; D is uncertain. The germline gives CDR1 MNHNY, CDR2 SVGAGI (reference sequence). The CDR3 has 15 residues. Here the CDR3 reads CAISESGRPNQPQHF. In DNA form, the CDR3 reads TGTGCCATCAGTGAGTCGGGGAGGCCTAATCAGCCCCAGCATTTT.

There are a few counts of this clonotype. The chain employs TRBV27 and TRBJ1-6, with D hard to call. This CDR3 spans 13 amino acids. V was cut by 5 bases and J by 7 bases, with 9 bases left in between. The germline V gene encodes CDR1 MNHEY and CDR2 SMNVEV (reference sequence). The CDR3 coding sequence is TGTGCCAGCAGTGAAATCTCCAATTCACCCCTCCACTTT. It specifies CASSEISNSPLHF.

The V and J genes are TRBV19 and TRBJ1-2; maybe TRBD1 (6 bases). V was pared by 2 bases and J by 2 bases, with 12 bases between. Germline-derived CDR1 and CDR2 are LNHDA and SQIVND (reference sequence). The CDR3 extends over 15 amino acids. CDR3 bases: TGTGCCAGTAGTATACCGGGACAATCGAACTATGGCTACACCTTC. Amino acid sequence: CASSIPGQSNYGYTF.

In this sample, this clonotype is medium-sized (0.01 to 0.1%). Its ends do not fully match the called genes, so a read error is possible. The rearrangement uses TRBV19 and TRBJ2-2, with 12 bases aligning to TRBD2. The CDR3 runs to 14 residues. CDR1 is LNHDA and CDR2 is SQIVND in the germline V gene (reference sequence). DNA for the CDR3: TGTGCCAGTAACCCAGCACTAGCGGGGGGCCCCGAGGTTTTT. It is translated as CASNPALAGGPEVF.

This clonotype was counted between two and nine times. This chain uses TRBV6-2 or TRBV6-3 with TRBJ2-2; possible D gene TRBD1, 5 bases. V was cut by 6 bases and J by 2 bases, with 22 bases left in between. Per germline, CDR1 MNHEY and CDR2 SVGEGT. CDR3 length: 18 amino acids. The chain's CDR3 is CASSQFHRPDRNTGELFF. The CDR3 bases are TGTGCCAGCAGCCAGTTTCACAGACCCGACAGAAACACCGGGGAGCTGTTTTTT.

The rearrangement links TRBV6-5 to TRBJ1-4, with no clear D. The V and J ends lost 0 bases and 0 bases respectively, with 5 bases between them. Germline V lookup: CDR1 MNHEY, CDR2 SVGAGI. The CDR3 loop spans 15 amino acids. The CDR3 protein is CASSYSGSTNEKLFF. The CDR3 nucleotides read TGTGCCAGCAGTTACTCAGGTTCAACTAATGAAAAACTGTTTTTT.

J is TRBJ2-1 and V is TRBV20-1; D is possibly TRBD1 (8 bases). V was cut by 4 bases and J by 9 bases, with 13 bases left in between. The CDR3 length is 12 residues. Germline V gene data show CDR1 as DFQATT and CDR2 as SNEGSKA (reference sequence). CDR3 nucleotides: TGCAGTGCTAACTACAGGGGGGGTGAGCAGTTCTTC. Translated: CSANYRGGEQFF.